This T cell receptor beta chain was observed in a study of shared clonotypes between healthy human individuals (dated by TCRdb to the early 2020s). Concerning the study at large: Three men and two women, aged 18 to 49 years, made up the cohort. For each donor, three plates each were used for CD4 naive and CD4 memory, two plates were used for CD8 naive, and one plate was used for CD8 memory. To estimate repertoire size and how much clonotypes are shared between individuals, the study performed deep sequencing of blood TCR repertoires from roughly five healthy adults. To increase sequencing depth and limit assay-specific biases, different laboratories used diverse techniques to prepare libraries and sequence TCR repertoires. Leukapheresis yielded between about 0.9 and 9 billion PBMCs per donor.

Ends trimmed: V by 1 base, J by 5 bases; bases unmatched to a gene: 3. Measured from the cysteine to the phenylalanine, the CDR3 is 14 residues long. Only the CDR3 DNA is retained, 42 bases long and in frame from the first base. The germline V gene (reference sequence) sets CDR1 to MNHEY and CDR2 to SMNVEV. For the CD8 naive samples, CD45RO-negative cells were positively selected for CCR7, yielding a CD45RA+CCR7+ population from which TemRA cells were excluded. The donors were healthy, HIV-negative adults with no recently reported acute infections or vaccinations. Every donor was a Caucasian adult residing in Nashville, Tennessee, USA. After blood collection by leukapheresis, PBMCs were isolated using Ficoll-Histopaque density gradient centrifugation and then cryopreserved in the vapor phase of liquid nitrogen. Purity and quantity of every magnetically sorted T cell population were checked by analytical flow cytometry. Genomic DNA was isolated from each sorted fraction and quantified by UV absorbance on a Nanodrop 2000c.

Using the deep immunoSEQ assay, TCR CDR3 regions were amplified from genomic DNA by multiplex PCR. Genomic DNA extracted from each cell subset was distributed evenly over all wells of several immunoSEQ 96-well plates, and each plate served as one replicate. For sorted subsets, approximately 200 ng of genomic DNA, equivalent to roughly 33,000 T cell genomes, went into each replicate PCR. The purified libraries were quantified using a Qubit 3.0 fluorometer, sized with a Bioanalyzer 2100, and then quantified again using the KAPA Library Quantification kit. Each immunoSEQ 96-well plate was sequenced on its own single-read 150-cycle Illumina NextSeq 550 flow cell. As for how the authors treated the data: Because only junctional sequences without quality scores were contained in the immunoSEQ output, filtering matching that applied to full-length reads could not be performed. Sequences were annotated with PyIR, a Python wrapper for IgBLAST v1.9, and V/J genes and CDR3 were assigned using IMGT germline references. Reads were filtered out if the reads had weak V/J assignments (E-value above 1e-6), no CDR3, stop codons, out-of-frame junctions, or ambiguous translated residues. V3J clonotypes were defined by identical inferred V gene, J gene, and CDR3 amino acid sequence. The percentage overlap between two repertoires was calculated by dividing the number of shared unique clonotypes by the size of the smaller repertoire. Richness of each repertoire was evaluated using RTK rarefaction, the Chao1 estimator, and Recon v2.1 estimates of unobserved clonotypes. Generation probabilities were computed with OLGA for all TCRbeta clonotypes obtained by the gDNA method from several donors. TCRdb's version of the immuneACCESS table is confined to in-frame rearrangements and falls short of the full clone set. An unresolved V gene accounts for under half of the shortfall where checked; the remainder is of unknown origin. Clone size and the V and J calls come from that table; the DNA yielded D and trimming. For this sample the table gives some 1,900,000 clones, of which approximately 94% were detected only once. Clones ranked in the top ten supply 0.9% to 1.5% of the sample.

Paper-wide results and their limitations: Estimated clonotype richness was generally larger for naive than for memory subsets. Sampling was restricted to blood, and TCR repertoires in tissues likely differ from the TCR repertoires found in blood. Incomplete sequencing was indicated by rarefaction of sorted-subset datasets, despite the large sequencing depth. Compared with non-shared clonotypes, the clonotypes found in all four sorted-subset donors had higher generation probabilities. Based on pairwise subsampling, the degree of clonotype sharing among donors was expected to be affected by sequencing depth. The genetic and exposure-history diversity represented was limited by the small number of donors. Across a few donors, about 4.5% of naive CD4, roughly 3.3% of naive CD8, 2.3% of memory CD4, and under 0.45% of memory CD8 clonotypes were shared.

On this clone itself: What antigen it recognizes has not been identified. Per-base quality was not reported, and no clone a single base away is much larger than it.

Sequencing was carried out using naive CD8+ T cells sorted from blood. The sample's cell subset or site label is to be understood as: CD45RA+CCR7+. Recombination connected TRBV27 to TRBJ2-5, with TRBD1 matching 8 junction bases. The clonotype was recovered from a man aged 18 to 29 in good health. The DNA sequence is TGTGCCAGCAGTTTATTTCGGACAGGGGAGACCCAGTACTTC. It specifies CASSLFRTGETQYF.